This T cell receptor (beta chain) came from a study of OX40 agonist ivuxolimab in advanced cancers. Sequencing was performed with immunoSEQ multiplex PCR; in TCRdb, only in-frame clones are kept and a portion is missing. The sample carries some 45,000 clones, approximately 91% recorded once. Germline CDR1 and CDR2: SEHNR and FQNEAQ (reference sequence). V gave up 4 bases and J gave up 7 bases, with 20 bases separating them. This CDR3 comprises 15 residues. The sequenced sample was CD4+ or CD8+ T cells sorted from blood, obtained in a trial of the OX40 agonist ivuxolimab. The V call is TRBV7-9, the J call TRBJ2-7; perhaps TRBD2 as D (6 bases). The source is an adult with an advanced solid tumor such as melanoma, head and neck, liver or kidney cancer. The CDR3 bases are TGTGCCAGCAGCTCTCCTCGTACGGGAGTGAGAGAGCAGTACTTC. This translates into CASSSPRTGVREQYF. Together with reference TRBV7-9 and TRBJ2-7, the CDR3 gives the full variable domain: DTGVSQNPRHKITKRGQNVTFRCDPISEHNRLYWYRQTLGQGPEFLTYFQNEAQLEKSRLLSDRFSAERPKGSFSTLEIQRTEQGDSAMYLCASSSPRTGVREQYFGPGTRLTVT.